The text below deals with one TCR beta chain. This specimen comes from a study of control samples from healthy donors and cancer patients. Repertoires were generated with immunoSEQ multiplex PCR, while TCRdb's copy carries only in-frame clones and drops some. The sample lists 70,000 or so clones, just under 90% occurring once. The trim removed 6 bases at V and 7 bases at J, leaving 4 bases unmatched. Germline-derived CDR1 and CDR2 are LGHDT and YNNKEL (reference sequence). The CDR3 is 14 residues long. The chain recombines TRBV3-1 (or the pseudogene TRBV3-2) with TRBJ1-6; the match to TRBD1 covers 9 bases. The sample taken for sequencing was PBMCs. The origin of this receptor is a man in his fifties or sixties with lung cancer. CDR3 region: CASRTGTGNSPLHF. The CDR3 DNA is TGTGCCAGCAGAACCGGGACAGGGAATTCACCCCTCCACTTT.